Presented here are 23 T cell receptor beta chains from one specimen sequenced in a study of blood T cells in healthy people across ages. The second PCR ran roughly 7 to 11 cycles with a sample-barcoded 5' primer and J-beta primers. TCRdb processed the 5' RACE reads anew with MiXCR; each CDR3 protein has one entry. Of around 1,900,000 distinct CDR3 sequences in the sample, about two fifths were seen once. Input material: blood. Source of these receptors: a human donor in good health.

This clonotype was seen only once. The J gene is TRBJ2-7, the V gene TRBV28; 11 bases map to TRBD1. This CDR3 is built from 15 residues. J lost 3 bases, V lost 5 bases, and 6 bases had no gene match. Germline-derived CDR1 and CDR2 are MDHEN and SYDVKM. CDR3 loop: CASSAHGTGGYEQYF. The CDR3 nucleotides read TGTGCCAGCAGTGCGCACGGGACAGGGGGCTACGAGCAGTACTTC.

The V and J genes are TRBV29-1 and TRBJ2-1, with D possibly TRBD2 on 7 matching bases. The CDR3 runs to 14 residues. The germline CDR1 and CDR2 sequences are SQVTM and ANQGSEA. Trimming took off 5 bases at V and 4 bases at J, with 15 bases between the two ends. Here the CDR3 DNA reads TGCAGCGTTTTGAGGGGGAGGGAGTACAATGAGCAGTTCTTC. Its translation is CSVLRGREYNEQFF.

The rearrangement links TRBV7-4 to TRBJ1-2; D is possibly TRBD1 (5 bases). Trimming removed 7 bases from V and 8 bases from J, with 17 bases in between. The CDR3 has 13 residues. Germline CDR1 is SGHVT and CDR2 is SQSDAQ. CDR3 nucleotides: TGTGCCAGCACTGAGCGGGGTGGGGGGGGCTACACCTTC. It specifies CASTERGGGGYTF.

Here the CDR3 reads CAITPVGLPDGYTF. CDR3 DNA sequence: TGTGCCATCACCCCGGTGGGGCTGCCCGACGGCTACACCTTC. The genes are TRBV10-3 and TRBJ1-2, with D possibly matching TRBD1 (5 bases). The CDR3 extends over 14 amino acids. The V gene's germline CDR1 is ENHRY and CDR2 SYGVKD. V was trimmed by 7 bases and J by 8 bases, leaving 20 bases between them.

This clonotype has a handful of counts. The chain employs TRBV6-5 and TRBJ1-4; maybe TRBD1 (5 bases). Trimming cost V 6 bases and J 0 bases, with 14 bases left between them. Germline lookup yields CDR1 MNHEY and CDR2 SVGAGI. The CDR3 loop spans 16 amino acids. For the CDR3, the DNA is TGTGCCAGCAGGAAAGGGACTCCTACAACTAATGAAAAACTGTTTTTT. Residues: CASRKGTPTTNEKLFF.

This clonotype was seen more than once but under ten times. The chain carries TRBV20-1 and TRBJ1-5; the D is unclear. This CDR3 is 14 amino acids long. Trimming left V 0 bases short and J 0 bases short, with 6 bases between. Germline loops: CDR1 DFQATT, CDR2 SNEGSKA (reference sequence). As DNA, the CDR3 is TGCAGTGCTAGAGACCCCGTTAGCAATCAGCCCCAGCATTTT. This encodes CSARDPVSNQPQHF.

V is TRBV18 and J is TRBJ2-1, with D unresolved. The ends were cut back, 0 bases at V and 4 bases at J, with 10 bases in the middle. The CDR3 covers 15 residues. Germline V gives CDR1 KGHSH, CDR2 LQKENI. CDR3 in amino acids: CASSPPPEGYNEQFF. The CDR3 coding sequence is TGTGCCAGCTCACCACCACCTGAAGGATACAATGAGCAGTTCTTC.

In its sample, this clonotype was seen a few times. In DNA, the CDR3 is TGCGCCAGCAGCTTAACCTTTCGGGTCAGCTTCTATGGCTACACCTTC. This gives the protein CASSLTFRVSFYGYTF. The rearrangement links TRBV5-1 to TRBJ1-2; D gene unclear. This CDR3 has 16 amino acids. V lost 2 bases and J lost 4, with 18 bases in between. Germline V CDR1 and CDR2: SGHRS, YFSETQ.

The J gene is TRBJ1-1, the V gene TRBV10-3; D perhaps matches TRBD1 (6 bases). Germline V gives CDR1 ENHRY, CDR2 SYGVKD. The ends were cut back, 6 bases at V and 0 bases at J, with 11 bases in the middle. The CDR3 extends over 14 amino acids. In nucleotides, the CDR3 is TGTGCCATCAGCGGGGGGGACATGAACACTGAAGCTTTCTTT. This gives the protein CAISGGDMNTEAFF.

V gene TRBV13 combines with J gene TRBJ1-2, with D tentatively TRBD1 (6 bases). CDR3 length: 18 residues. Deletions cut 2 bases from V and 7 bases from J, with 26 bases between. Looked up from germline, CDR1 is PRHDT and CDR2 is FYEKMQ (reference sequence). The CDR3 DNA is TGTGCCAGCAGCTTATTAGGGACGGACTACAGGGAGTCGAGTGGCTACACCTTC. Its protein is CASSLLGTDYRESSGYTF.

This clonotype has a handful of counts. V is TRBV5-1 and J is TRBJ2-7, with TRBD1 matching over 7 bases. V lost 0 bases and J lost 6; bases outside the gene matches: 9. Germline CDR1 and CDR2: SGHRS and YFSETQ. This CDR3 comprises 15 residues. CDR3 in DNA: TGCGCCAGCAGCTTGGTTGGGACAGTAGGGACCGAGCAGTACTTC. It is translated as CASSLVGTVGTEQYF.

About this clonotype: The CDR3 does not close with the conserved phenylalanine or tryptophan, likely indicating a read error. DNA for the CDR3: TGCGCCAGCAGCCAAGATGCCGTGAAAAGCACAGATACGCAGTATTGT. Amino acids: CASSQDAVKSTDTQYC. The chain uses TRBV4-1 and TRBJ2-3; D not certain. Germline V gives CDR1 MGHRA, CDR2 YSYEKL. V shed 0 bases and J shed 0 bases, with 10 bases lying between them. The CDR3 contains 16 residues.

The chain is built from TRBV7-9 and TRBJ2-5; unclear D gene. This CDR3 is built from 17 residues. Germline CDR1 and CDR2: SEHNR and FQNEAQ (reference sequence). V was shortened by 1 base and J by 5 bases, with 20 bases between the two germline ends. CDR3 sequence reads: CASSLGHRTRSVETQYF. The CDR3 nucleotides read TGTGCCAGCAGCTTAGGACACCGGACGCGCTCTGTGGAGACCCAGTACTTC.

This chain links TRBV5-6 with TRBJ1-2; D may be TRBD1 (5 bases). Trimming stripped 3 bases from V and 0 bases from J, with 15 bases between. The CDR3 length is 16 residues. Germline-derived CDR1 and CDR2 are SGHDT and YYEEEE. In nucleotides, the CDR3 is TGTGCCAGCAGCTACCTGACAGAGACCACTAACTATGGCTACACCTTC. The encoded protein is CASSYLTETTNYGYTF.

This clonotype was seen a handful of times. The chain carries TRBV20-1 and TRBJ2-3; D unclear. The ends were cut back, 5 bases at V and 0 bases at J, with 12 bases in the middle. This CDR3 region has 14 residues. The germline CDR1 and CDR2 sequences are DFQATT and SNEGSKA (reference sequence). CDR3 region: CSASRPASTDTQYF. Here the CDR3 DNA reads TGCAGTGCTTCTAGACCTGCAAGCACAGATACGCAGTATTTT.

About this clonotype: This may arise from a read error, as a much more abundant clone is one base away. The V and J genes are TRBV5-1 and TRBJ1-1; weak D call: TRBD1 (5 bases). The CDR3 spans 15 residues. V dropped 4 bases and J dropped 5 bases, with 18 bases sitting between them. Germline loops: CDR1 SGHRS, CDR2 YFSETQ. CDR3 in amino acids: CASSGHEGVGTEAFF. In DNA, the CDR3 is TGCGCCAGCAGCGGACATGAAGGGGTTGGGACTGAAGCTTTCTTT.

V and J are TRBV2 and TRBJ2-7; D unresolved. Germline CDR1 SNHLY, CDR2 FYNNEI. This CDR3 has 10 residues. Deletions cut 11 bases from V and 3 bases from J, with 8 bases between. In nucleotides, the CDR3 is TGTGCCTCTTACCTCTACGAGCAGTACTTC. Protein product: CASYLYEQYF. Variable domain in full (rest from reference TRBV2 and TRBJ2-7): EPEVTQTPSHQVTQMGQEVILRCVPISNHLYFYWYRQILGQKVEFLVSFYNNEISEKSEIFDDQFSVERPDGSNFTLKIRSTKLEDSAMYFCASYLYEQYFGPGTRLTVT.

This clonotype showed up just a few times. This chain uses TRBV11-2 with TRBJ2-3, with a possible D match to TRBD2 (7 bases). CDR1 and CDR2 (germline): SGHAT, FQNNGV. Trimming cost V 6 bases and J 1 base, with 17 bases left between them. CDR3 length: 16 residues. CDR3 DNA: TGTGCCAGCAGTCTGACGGGGGGCTTCGGCACAGATACGCAGTATTTT. This encodes CASSLTGGFGTDTQYF.

The table lists this clonotype with a few counts. The CDR3 bases are TGCGCCAGCAGCCAAGATCGGCTAGCGGGGGCCCCCTTATACAATGAGCAGTTCTTC. Translating it yields CASSQDRLAGAPLYNEQFF. V gene TRBV4-1 combines with J gene TRBJ2-1, with 10 bases lining up with TRBD2. From germline, CDR1 is MGHRA and CDR2 YSYEKL. V gave up 0 bases and J gave up 4 bases; unmatched junction bases: 12. The CDR3 length is 19 residues.

This clonotype was counted at least ten times. The chain combines TRBV20-1 with TRBJ1-1; maybe TRBD1 (5 bases). This CDR3 is 12 amino acids long. Germline CDR1 and CDR2: DFQATT and SNEGSKA (reference sequence). V shed 0 bases and J shed 6 bases, with 8 bases lying between them. The chain's CDR3 is CSARDRGAEAFF. In DNA form, the CDR3 reads TGCAGTGCTAGAGATCGGGGGGCTGAAGCTTTCTTT.

This clonotype was detected only once. This chain uses TRBV20-1 with TRBJ1-6; D unresolved. Trimming shortened V by 5 bases and J by 0 bases, and 11 bases separated the two germline ends. The length of the CDR3 is 15 residues. Germline V gene lookup returns CDR1 DFQATT and CDR2 SNEGSKA (reference sequence). CDR3 residues: CSAGVQSSYNSPLHF. In nucleotides, the CDR3 is TGCAGTGCTGGGGTCCAGAGCTCCTATAATTCACCCCTCCACTTT.

The rearrangement links TRBV20-1 to TRBJ1-5; tentative D call: TRBD1 (5 bases). Germline lookup yields CDR1 DFQATT and CDR2 SNEGSKA (reference sequence). V lost 0 bases to trimming and J lost 1 base, with 16 bases between them. This CDR3 has 17 amino acids. Here the CDR3 DNA reads TGCAGTGCTAGAGATGTGGGATGGGGCAGCAGCAATCAGCCCCAGCATTTT. Translated, it gives CSARDVGWGSSNQPQHF.

This clonotype appeared a few times. This sequence joins TRBV12-3 or TRBV12-4 and TRBJ2-5; 12 bases line up with TRBD2. This CDR3 region has 15 residues. J was trimmed by 5 bases and V by 3 bases; bases with no gene match: 4. CDR3 sequence: CASSFGTSGLETQYF. In DNA form, the CDR3 reads TGTGCCAGCAGTTTCGGGACTAGCGGGTTGGAGACCCAGTACTTC.